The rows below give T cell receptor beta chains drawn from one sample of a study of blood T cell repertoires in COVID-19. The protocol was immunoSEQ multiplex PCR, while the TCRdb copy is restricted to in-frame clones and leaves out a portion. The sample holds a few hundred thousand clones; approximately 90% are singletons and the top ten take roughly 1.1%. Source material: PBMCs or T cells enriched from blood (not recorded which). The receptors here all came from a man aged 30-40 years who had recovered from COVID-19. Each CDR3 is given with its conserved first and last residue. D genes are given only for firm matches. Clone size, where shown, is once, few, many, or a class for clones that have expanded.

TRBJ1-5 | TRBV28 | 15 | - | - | CASSSNRVPNQPQHF | TGTGCCAGCAGTTCAAACAGGGTCCCCAATCAGCCCCAGCATTTT
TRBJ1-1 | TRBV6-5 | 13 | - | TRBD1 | CASSSTGGTEAFF | TGTGCCAGCAGTTCGACAGGGGGCACTGAAGCTTTCTTT
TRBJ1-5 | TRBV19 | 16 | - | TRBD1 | CASSDGNRGFNQPQHF | TGTGCCAGTAGTGACGGGAACAGGGGGTTCAATCAGCCCCAGCATTTT
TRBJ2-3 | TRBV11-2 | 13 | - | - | CASRGGSTDTQYF | TGTGCCAGCCGCGGTGGAAGCACAGATACGCAGTATTTT
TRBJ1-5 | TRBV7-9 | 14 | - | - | CASSLDGLNQPQHF | TGTGCCAGCAGCTTAGATGGCCTCAATCAGCCCCAGCATTTT
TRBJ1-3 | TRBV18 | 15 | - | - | CASSPPSLSGNTIYF | TGTGCCAGCTCACCACCGTCCCTCTCTGGAAACACCATATATTTT
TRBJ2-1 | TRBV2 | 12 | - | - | CASSELETEQFF | TGTGCCAGCAGTGAATTGGAGACTGAGCAGTTCTTC
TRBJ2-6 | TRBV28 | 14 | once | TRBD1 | CASGQGRGANVLTF | TGTGCCAGCGGACAGGGCAGAGGGGCCAACGTCCTGACTTTC
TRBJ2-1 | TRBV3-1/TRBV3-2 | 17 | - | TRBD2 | CASSQGGLAGSYNEQFF | TGTGCCAGCAGCCAGGGGGGACTAGCGGGCTCCTACAATGAGCAGTTCTTC
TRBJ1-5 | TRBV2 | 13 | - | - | CASEQDSNQPQHF | TGTGCCAGCGAACAGGATAGCAATCAGCCCCAGCATTTT
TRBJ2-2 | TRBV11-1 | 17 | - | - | CASSLAPGEANTGELFF | TGTGCCAGCAGCTTAGCCCCCGGGGAAGCGAACACCGGGGAGCTGTTTTTT
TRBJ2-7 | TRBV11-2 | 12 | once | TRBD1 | CASSLELGTVFF | TGTGCCAGCAGCTTAGAGCTCGGGACAGTTTTTTTC
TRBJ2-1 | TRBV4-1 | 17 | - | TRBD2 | CASSQSPMASGYNEQFF | TGCGCCAGCAGCCAAAGTCCTATGGCTAGCGGCTACAATGAGCAGTTCTTC
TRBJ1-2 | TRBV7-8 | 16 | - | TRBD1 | CASSLGGQGARLGYTF | TGTGCCAGCAGCTTAGGGGGACAGGGGGCGCGGTTGGGCTACACCTTC
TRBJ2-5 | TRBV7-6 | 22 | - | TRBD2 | CASSFDSPTGTSGGNYQETQYF | TGTGCCAGCAGCTTCGACAGCCCTACCGGGACTAGCGGAGGCAATTATCAAGAGACCCAGTACTTC
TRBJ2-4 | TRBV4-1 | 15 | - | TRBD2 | CASSQDRPSGNIQYF | TGCGCCAGCAGCCAAGATAGGCCTAGCGGAAACATTCAGTACTTC
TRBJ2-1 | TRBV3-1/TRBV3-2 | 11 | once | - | CASSQVGEQFF | TGTGCCAGCAGCCAAGTCGGGGAGCAGTTCTTC
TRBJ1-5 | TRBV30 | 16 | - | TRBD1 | CAWSVGQGGLNQPQHF | TGTGCCTGGAGTGTCGGACAGGGGGGCCTAAATCAGCCCCAGCATTTT
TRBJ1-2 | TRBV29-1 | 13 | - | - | CSVEVSPIIGYTF | TGCAGCGTTGAAGTCTCTCCTATCATAGGCTACACCTTC
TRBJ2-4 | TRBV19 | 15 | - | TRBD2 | CASSRPSGSENIQYF | TGTGCCAGTAGTAGGCCTAGCGGGAGTGAAAACATTCAGTACTTC
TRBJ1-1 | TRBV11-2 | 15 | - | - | CASSLSGNMNTEAFF | TGTGCCAGCAGCTTGTCGGGGAACATGAACACTGAAGCTTTCTTT
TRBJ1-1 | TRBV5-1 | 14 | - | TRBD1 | CASSPGTANTEAFF | TGCGCCAGCAGCCCCGGGACAGCGAACACTGAAGCTTTCTTT
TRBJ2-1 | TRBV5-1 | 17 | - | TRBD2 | CASSPSAGTRVDNEQFF | TGCGCCAGCAGCCCATCCGCCGGGACTAGGGTCGACAATGAGCAGTTCTTC
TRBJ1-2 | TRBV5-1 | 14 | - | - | CASSLTSSGYGYTF | TGCGCCAGCAGCTTGACAAGTAGCGGCTATGGCTACACCTTC
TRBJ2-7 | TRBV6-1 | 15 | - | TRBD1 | CASSDRGQGRYEQYF | TGTGCCAGCAGTGATAGAGGACAGGGGCGTTACGAGCAGTACTTC
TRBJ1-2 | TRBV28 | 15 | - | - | CASSSWGATYIGYTF | TGTGCCAGCAGTTCATGGGGAGCGACCTATATTGGCTACACCTTC